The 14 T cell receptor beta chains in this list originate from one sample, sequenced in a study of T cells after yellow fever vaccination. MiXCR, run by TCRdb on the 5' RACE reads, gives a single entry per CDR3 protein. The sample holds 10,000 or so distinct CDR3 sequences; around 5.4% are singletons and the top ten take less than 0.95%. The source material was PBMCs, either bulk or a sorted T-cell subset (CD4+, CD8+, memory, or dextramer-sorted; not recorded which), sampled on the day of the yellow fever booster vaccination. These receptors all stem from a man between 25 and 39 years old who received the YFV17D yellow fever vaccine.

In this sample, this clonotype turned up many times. The CDR3 spells CASSQVGFATEAFF. The DNA of the CDR3 is TGCGCCAGCAGCCAAGTGGGGTTTGCCACTGAAGCTTTCTTT. The J gene is TRBJ1-1, the V gene TRBV4-3; D is ambiguous. V lost 1 base and J 4 bases, leaving 10 bases between the germline ends. The germline CDR1 and CDR2 sequences are LGHNA and YSLEER. This CDR3 is built from 14 residues.

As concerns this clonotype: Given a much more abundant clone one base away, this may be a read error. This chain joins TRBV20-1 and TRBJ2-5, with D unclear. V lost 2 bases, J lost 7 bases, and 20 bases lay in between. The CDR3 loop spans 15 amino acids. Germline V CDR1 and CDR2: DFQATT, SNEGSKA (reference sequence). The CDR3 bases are TGCAGTGCTAGATCCGGTTCGATCCAGCTAGGGACCCAGTACTTC. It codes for CSARSGSIQLGTQYF.

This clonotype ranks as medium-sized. The CDR3: CASSLRNEQFF. For the CDR3, the DNA is TGTGCCAGCAGTCTTAGGAATGAGCAGTTCTTC. This chain links TRBV12-3 or TRBV12-4 with TRBJ2-1, with unresolved D. The CDR3 sequence is 11 residues long. Trimming took 5 bases from V and 7 from J, leaving 6 bases between them.

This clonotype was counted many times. CDR3 sequence (DNA): TGTGCCAGCAGCCAAATGACAGGGGGCCATCTCGGGGAGCTGTTTTTT. This translates into CASSQMTGGHLGELFF. The rearrangement joins TRBV7-8 to TRBJ2-2; 10 nucleotides agree with TRBD1. CDR3 length equals 16 residues. J gave up 7 bases and V 5 bases, and 10 bases lay outside the gene matches. The germline V gene encodes CDR1 SGHVS and CDR2 FQNEAQ. Full variable domain (rest looked up from reference TRBV7-8 and TRBJ2-2): GAGVSQSPRYKVAKRGQDVALRCDPISGHVSLFWYQQALGQGPEFLTYFQNEAQLDKSGLPSDRFFAERPEGSVSTLKIQRTQQEDSAVYLCASSQMTGGHLGELFFGEGSRLTVL.

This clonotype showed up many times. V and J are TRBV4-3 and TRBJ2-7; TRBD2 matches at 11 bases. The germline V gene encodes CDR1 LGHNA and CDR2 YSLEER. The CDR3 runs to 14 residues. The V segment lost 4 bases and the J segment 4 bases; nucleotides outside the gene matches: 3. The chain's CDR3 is CASSRGTSGYEQYF. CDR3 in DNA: TGCGCCAGCAGCCGGGGGACTAGCGGTTACGAGCAGTACTTC.

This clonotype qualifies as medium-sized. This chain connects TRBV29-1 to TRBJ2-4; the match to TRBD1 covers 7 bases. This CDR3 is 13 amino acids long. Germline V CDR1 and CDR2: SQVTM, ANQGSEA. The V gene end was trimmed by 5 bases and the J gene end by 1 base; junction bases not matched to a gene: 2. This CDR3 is CSVTGVAKNIQYF. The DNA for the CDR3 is TGCAGCGTTACAGGGGTTGCCAAAAACATTCAGTACTTC.

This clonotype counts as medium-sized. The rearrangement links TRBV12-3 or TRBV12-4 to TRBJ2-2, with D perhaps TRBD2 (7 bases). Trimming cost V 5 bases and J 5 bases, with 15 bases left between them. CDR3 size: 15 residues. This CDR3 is CASSPSGGGTGELFF. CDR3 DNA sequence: TGTGCCAGCAGTCCCTCGGGGGGCGGGACCGGGGAGCTGTTTTTT.

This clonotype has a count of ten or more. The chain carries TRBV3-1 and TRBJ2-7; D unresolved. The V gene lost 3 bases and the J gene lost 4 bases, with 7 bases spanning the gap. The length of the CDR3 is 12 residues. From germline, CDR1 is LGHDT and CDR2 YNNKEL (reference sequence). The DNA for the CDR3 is TGTGCCAGCAGCCATCTTAGATACGAGCAGTACTTC. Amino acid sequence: CASSHLRYEQYF.

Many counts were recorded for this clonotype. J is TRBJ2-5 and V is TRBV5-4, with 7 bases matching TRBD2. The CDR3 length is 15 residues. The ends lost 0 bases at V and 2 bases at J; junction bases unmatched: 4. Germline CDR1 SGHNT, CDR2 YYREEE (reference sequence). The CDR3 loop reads CASSLGYGRQETQYF. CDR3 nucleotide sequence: TGTGCCAGCAGCTTGGGGTACGGGAGGCAAGAGACCCAGTACTTC.

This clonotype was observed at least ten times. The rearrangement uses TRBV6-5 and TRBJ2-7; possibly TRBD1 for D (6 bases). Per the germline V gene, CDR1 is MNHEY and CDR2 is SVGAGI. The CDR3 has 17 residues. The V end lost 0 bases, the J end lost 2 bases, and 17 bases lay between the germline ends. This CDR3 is CASSYSSRRTEPYEQYF. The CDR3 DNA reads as TGTGCCAGCAGTTACTCGAGCCGCCGGACAGAACCCTACGAGCAGTACTTC.

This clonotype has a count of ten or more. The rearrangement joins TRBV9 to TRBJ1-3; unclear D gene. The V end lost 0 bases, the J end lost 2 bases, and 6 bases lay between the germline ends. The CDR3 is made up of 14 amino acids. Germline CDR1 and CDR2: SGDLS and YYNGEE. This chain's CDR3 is CASSVGGTGNTIYF. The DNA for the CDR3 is TGTGCCAGCAGCGTAGGAGGGACTGGAAACACCATATATTTT.

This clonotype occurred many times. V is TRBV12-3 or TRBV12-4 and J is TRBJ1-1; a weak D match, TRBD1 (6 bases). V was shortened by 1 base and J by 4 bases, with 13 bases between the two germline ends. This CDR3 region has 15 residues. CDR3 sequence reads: CASSLGGGGSTEAFF. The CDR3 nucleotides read TGTGCCAGCAGTTTAGGGGGGGGCGGGAGCACTGAAGCTTTCTTT.

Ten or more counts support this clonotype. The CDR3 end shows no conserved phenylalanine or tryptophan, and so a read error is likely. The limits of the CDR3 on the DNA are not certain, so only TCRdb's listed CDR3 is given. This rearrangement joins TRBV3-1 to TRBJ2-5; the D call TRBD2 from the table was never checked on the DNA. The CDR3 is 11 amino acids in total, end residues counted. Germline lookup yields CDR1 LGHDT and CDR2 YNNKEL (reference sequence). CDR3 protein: CASSFGLAGSL.

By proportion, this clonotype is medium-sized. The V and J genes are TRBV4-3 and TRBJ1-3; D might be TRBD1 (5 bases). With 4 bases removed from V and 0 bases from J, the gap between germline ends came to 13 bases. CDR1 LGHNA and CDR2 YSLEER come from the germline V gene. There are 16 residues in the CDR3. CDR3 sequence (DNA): TGCGCCAGCAGCCGCGGGACTGCCGGCTCTGGAAACACCATATATTTT. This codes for CASSRGTAGSGNTIYF.